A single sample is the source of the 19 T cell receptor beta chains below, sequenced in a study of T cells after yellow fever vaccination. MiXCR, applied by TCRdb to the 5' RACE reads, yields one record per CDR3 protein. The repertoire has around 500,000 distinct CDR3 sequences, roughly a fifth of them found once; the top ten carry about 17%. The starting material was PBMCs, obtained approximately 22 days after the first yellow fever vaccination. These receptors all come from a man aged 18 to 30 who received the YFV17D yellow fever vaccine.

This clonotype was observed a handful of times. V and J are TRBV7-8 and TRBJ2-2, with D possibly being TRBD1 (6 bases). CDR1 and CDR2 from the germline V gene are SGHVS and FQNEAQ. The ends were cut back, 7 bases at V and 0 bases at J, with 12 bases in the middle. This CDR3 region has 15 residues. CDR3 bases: TGTGCCAGCAAAAAGGGGGACGCGAACACCGGGGAGCTGTTTTTT. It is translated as CASKKGDANTGELFF.

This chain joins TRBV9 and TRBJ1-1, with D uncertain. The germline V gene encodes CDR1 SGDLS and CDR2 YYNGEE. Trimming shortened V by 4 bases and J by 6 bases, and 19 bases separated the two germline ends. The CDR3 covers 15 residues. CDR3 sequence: CASSPHGVKSAEAFF. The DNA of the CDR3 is TGTGCCAGCAGCCCCCACGGGGTAAAATCGGCTGAAGCTTTCTTT.

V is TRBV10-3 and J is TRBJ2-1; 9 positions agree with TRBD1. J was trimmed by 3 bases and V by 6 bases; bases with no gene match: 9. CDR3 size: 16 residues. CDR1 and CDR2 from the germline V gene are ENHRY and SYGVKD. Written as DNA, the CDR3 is TGTGCCATCAGGGGGGGACAGGGTGAAGACTACAATGAGCAGTTCTTC. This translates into CAIRGGQGEDYNEQFF.

CDR3 sequence: CASSYSIGGETQYF. DNA for the CDR3: TGTGCCAGCAGTTACTCGATCGGGGGTGAGACCCAGTACTTC. The chain links TRBV6-5 to TRBJ2-5, with D possibly TRBD2 on 6 matching bases. The CDR3 spans 14 residues. The V end was cut by 0 bases, the J end by 5 bases, with 10 bases between. Per germline, CDR1 MNHEY and CDR2 SVGAGI.

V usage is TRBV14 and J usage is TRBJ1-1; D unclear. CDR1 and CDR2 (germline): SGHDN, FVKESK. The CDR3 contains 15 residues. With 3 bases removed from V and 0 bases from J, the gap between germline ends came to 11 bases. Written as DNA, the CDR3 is TGTGCCAGCAGCCATACCGGCCGATTGAACACTGAAGCTTTCTTT. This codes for CASSHTGRLNTEAFF.

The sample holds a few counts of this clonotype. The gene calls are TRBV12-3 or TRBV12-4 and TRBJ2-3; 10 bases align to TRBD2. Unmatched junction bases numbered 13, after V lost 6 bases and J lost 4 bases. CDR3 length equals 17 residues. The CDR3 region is CASRRASGGASADTQYF. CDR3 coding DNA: TGTGCCAGCAGACGGGCCAGCGGGGGGGCCAGCGCAGATACGCAGTATTTT.

The CDR3 coding sequence is TGTGCCAGCAGTCAACGGAGAATGAACACTGAAGCTTTCTTT. Residues: CASSQRRMNTEAFF. This chain uses TRBV6-1 with TRBJ1-1; no firm D call. CDR3 length: 14 residues. The germline V and J ends were trimmed by 5 bases and 0 bases, with 10 bases remaining between them. Germline assignment: CDR1 MNHNS and CDR2 SASEGT.

DNA for the CDR3: TGTGCCAGCGGCCATGAATCTAGCGGGCCCGCGGACGAGCAGTACTTC. Its protein product is CASGHESSGPADEQYF. This rearrangement joins TRBV6-1 to TRBJ2-7; 8 positions match TRBD2. In germline, CDR1 is MNHNS, CDR2 SASEGT. Germline trimming cut 8 bases from V and 5 bases from J; bases unmatched to any gene: 17. This CDR3 spans 16 amino acids.

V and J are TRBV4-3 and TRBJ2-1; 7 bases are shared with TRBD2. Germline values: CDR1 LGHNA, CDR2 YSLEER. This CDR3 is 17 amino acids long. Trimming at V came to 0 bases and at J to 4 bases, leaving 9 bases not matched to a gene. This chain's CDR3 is CASSQDRAGPFYNEQFF. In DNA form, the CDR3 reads TGCGCCAGCAGCCAAGATCGAGCGGGGCCCTTTTACAATGAGCAGTTCTTC.

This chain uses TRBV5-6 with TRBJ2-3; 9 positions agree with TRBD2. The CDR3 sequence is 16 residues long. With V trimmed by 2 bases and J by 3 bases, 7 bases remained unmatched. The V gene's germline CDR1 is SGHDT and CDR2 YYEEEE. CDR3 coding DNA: TGTGCCAGCAGCTTCTCCCTAGCGGGGAGGACAGATACGCAGTATTTT. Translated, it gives CASSFSLAGRTDTQYF.

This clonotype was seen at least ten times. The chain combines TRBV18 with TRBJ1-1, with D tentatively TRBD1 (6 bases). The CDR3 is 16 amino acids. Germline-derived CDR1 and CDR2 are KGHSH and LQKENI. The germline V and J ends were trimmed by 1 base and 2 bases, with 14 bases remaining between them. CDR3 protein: CASSPQTGLGNTEAFF. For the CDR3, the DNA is TGTGCCAGCTCACCACAAACAGGGCTGGGTAACACTGAAGCTTTCTTT. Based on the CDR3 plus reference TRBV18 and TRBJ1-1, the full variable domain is NAGVMQNPRHLVRRRGQEARLRCSPMKGHSHVYWYRQLPEEGLKFMVYLQKENIIDESGMPKERFSAEFPKEGPSILRIQQVVRGDSAAYFCASSPQTGLGNTEAFFGQGTRLTVV.

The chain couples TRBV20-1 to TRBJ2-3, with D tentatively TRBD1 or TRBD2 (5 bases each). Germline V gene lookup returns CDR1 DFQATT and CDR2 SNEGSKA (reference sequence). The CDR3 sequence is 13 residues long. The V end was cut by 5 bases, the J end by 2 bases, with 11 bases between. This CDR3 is CSAYDGTTDTQYF. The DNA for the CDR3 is TGCAGTGCTTATGACGGGACCACAGATACGCAGTATTTT.

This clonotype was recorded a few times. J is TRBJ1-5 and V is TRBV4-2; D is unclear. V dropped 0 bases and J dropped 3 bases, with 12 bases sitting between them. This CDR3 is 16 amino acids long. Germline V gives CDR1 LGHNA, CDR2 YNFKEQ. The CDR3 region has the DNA TGTGCCAGCAGCCAAGATCGCTCTCGGGTCAATCAGCCCCAGCATTTT. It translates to CASSQDRSRVNQPQHF.

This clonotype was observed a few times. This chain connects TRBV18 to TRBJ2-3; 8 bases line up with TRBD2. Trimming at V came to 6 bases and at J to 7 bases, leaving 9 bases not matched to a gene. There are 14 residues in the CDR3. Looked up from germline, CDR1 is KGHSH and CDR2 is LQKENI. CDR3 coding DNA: TGTGCCAGCTCCCCTTTCGCGGGGGGAAATACGCAGTATTTT. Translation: CASSPFAGGNTQYF.

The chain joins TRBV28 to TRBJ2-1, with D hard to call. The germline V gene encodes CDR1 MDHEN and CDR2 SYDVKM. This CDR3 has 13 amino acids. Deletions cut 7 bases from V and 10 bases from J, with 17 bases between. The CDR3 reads CASTQIGGNEQFF. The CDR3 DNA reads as TGTGCCAGCACTCAAATTGGCGGAAACGAGCAGTTCTTC.

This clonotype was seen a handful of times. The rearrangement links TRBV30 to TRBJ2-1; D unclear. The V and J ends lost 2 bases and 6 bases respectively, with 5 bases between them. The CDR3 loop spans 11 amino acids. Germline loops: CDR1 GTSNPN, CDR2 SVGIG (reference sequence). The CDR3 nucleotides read TGTGCCTGGAGTTGGCGCAATGAGCAGTTCTTC. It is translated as CAWSWRNEQFF.

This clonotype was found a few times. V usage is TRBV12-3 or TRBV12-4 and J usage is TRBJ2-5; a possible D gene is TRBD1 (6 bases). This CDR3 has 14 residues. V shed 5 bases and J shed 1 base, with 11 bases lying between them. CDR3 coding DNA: TGTGCCAGCAGTCGAGGGGGTAGCCAAGAGACCCAGTACTTC. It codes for CASSRGGSQETQYF.

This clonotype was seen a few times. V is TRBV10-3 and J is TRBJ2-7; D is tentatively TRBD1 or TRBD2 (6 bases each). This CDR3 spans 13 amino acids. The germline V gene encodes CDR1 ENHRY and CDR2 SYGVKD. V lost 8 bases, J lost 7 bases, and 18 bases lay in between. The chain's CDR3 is CAIRWTVGGEQYV. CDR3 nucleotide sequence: TGTGCCATCCGATGGACGGTAGGGGGGGAGCAGTACGTC.

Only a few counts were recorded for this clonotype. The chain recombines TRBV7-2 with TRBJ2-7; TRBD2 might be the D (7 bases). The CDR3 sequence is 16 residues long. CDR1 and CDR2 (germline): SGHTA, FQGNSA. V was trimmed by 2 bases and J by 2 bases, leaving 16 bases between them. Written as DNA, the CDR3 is TGTGCCAGCAGCTTACGAAAAGGGGGGGAGGCCTACGAGCAGTACGTC. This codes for CASSLRKGGEAYEQYV.